This TCR beta chain was profiled in a study of technical replicates of blood from a few donors (dated by TCRdb to about 2017). V is pared back by 2 bases and J by 7 bases, with 6 bases lying between the germline termini. From a lookup of the germline V gene, CDR1 and CDR2 are KGHSH and LQKENI. The CDR3 goes from the cysteine to the phenylalanine over 13 residues. The DNA shown is the 39-base CDR3, in frame from base 1. Libraries were constructed by the immunoSEQ multiplex PCR assay. TCRdb obtained this table from immuneACCESS and retained in-frame rearrangements with V and J assigned. These tables miss some clones; where compared with another copy, unresolved V genes account for less than half of the shortfall, and the remainder is unexplained. In all, the sample holds 65,000 to 75,000 clones, and approximately 86% of those were seen once. The leading ten clones occupy more than 4.5% of the sample.

Worth noting for this clone: Its antigen specificity is not known. No much larger clone exists at a distance of one base, and base qualities are not known.

Source material: PBMCs. The sequence derives from a human donor in good health. Some clones in this sample may be carry-over from other donors' samples. Here the chain combines TRBV18 and TRBJ1-6; a tentative D match to TRBD1 spans 6 bases. DNA sequence: TGTGCCAGCTCACCAGACAGGAATTCACCCCTCCACTTT. This codes for CASSPDRNSPLHF.